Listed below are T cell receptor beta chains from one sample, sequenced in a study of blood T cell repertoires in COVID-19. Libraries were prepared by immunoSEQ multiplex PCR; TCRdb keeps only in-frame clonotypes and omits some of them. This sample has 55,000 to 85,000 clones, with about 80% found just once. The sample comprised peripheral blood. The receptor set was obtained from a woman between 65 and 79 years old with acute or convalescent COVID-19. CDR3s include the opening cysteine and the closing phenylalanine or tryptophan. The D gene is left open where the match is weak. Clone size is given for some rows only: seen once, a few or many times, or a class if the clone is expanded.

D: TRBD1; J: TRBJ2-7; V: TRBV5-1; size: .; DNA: TGCGCCAGCAGCTTGGGGGACAGGGGCCGTTACGAGCAGTACTTC; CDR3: CASSLGDRGRYEQYF
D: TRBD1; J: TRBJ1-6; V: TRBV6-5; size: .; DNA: TGTGCCACGAAAGGACAGGGACGTAATTCACCCCTCCACTTT; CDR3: CATKGQGRNSPLHF
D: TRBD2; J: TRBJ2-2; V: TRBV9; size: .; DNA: TGTGCCAGCAGCGTGAGGACTAGCGGCGCGAACACCGGGGAGCTGTTTTTT; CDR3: CASSVRTSGANTGELFF
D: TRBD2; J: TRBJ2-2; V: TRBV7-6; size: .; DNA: TGTGCCAGCAGCTTAATGATTAGCGGGGGGCCTTTCACCGGGGAGCTGTTTTTT; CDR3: CASSLMISGGPFTGELFF
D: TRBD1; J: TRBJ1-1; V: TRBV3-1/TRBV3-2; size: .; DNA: TGTGCCAGCAGCCAAGTTGGGACAGGAGTCAGGAACACTGAAGCTTTCTTT; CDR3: CASSQVGTGVRNTEAFF
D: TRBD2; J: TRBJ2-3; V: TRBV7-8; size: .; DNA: TGTGCCAGCGGTCGGAAGGGCGGGGGTAGCGCAGATACGCAGTATTTT; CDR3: CASGRKGGGSADTQYF
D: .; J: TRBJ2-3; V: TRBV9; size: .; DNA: TGTGCCAGCAGCCAAATAGGGCGGGGATACACAGATACGCAGTATTTT; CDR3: CASSQIGRGYTDTQYF
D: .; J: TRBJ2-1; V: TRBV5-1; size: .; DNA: TGCGCCAGCAGCTTAGAGGGTCTTTCCTACAATGAGCAGTTCTTC; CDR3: CASSLEGLSYNEQFF
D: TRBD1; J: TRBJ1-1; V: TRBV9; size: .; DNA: TGTGCCAGCACCCGGGACAGGGGGCAGACTGAAGCTTTCTTT; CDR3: CASTRDRGQTEAFF
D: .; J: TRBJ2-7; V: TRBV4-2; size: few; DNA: TGTGCCAGCAGCCAAGAGGGACTCCGCGAGCAGTACTTC; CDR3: CASSQEGLREQYF
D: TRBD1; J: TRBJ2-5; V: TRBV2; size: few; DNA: TGTGCCAGCAGTGAAGAAGGCAGGGGGCCGGGGACCCAGTACTTC; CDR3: CASSEEGRGPGTQYF
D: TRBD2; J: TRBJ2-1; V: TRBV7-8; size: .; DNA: TGTGCCAGCAGCCCCCGGGGGGGGAGCTCCTACAATGAGCAGTTCTTC; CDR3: CASSPRGGSSYNEQFF
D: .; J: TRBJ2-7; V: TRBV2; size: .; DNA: TGTGCCAGCAGTGAGCGGGACGGGGGCGAGCAGTACTTC; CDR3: CASSERDGGEQYF
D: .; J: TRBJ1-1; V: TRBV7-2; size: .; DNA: TGTGCCAGCAGCTTCGGACTTGGGTTAGAAGCTTTCTTT; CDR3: CASSFGLGLEAFF
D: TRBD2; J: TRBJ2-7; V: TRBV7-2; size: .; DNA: TGTGCCAGCAGCTCCCGCTGGACTAGCGGGAGGTCCTACGAGCAGTACTTC; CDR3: CASSSRWTSGRSYEQYF
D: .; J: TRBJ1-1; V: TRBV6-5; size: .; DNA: TGTGCCCGGGAGGGAAGGCCCACTGAAGCTTTCTTT; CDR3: CAREGRPTEAFF
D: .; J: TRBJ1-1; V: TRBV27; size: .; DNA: TGTGCCAGCAGTTTGGGGGCAAGTATGAACACTGAAGCTTTCTTT; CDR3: CASSLGASMNTEAFF